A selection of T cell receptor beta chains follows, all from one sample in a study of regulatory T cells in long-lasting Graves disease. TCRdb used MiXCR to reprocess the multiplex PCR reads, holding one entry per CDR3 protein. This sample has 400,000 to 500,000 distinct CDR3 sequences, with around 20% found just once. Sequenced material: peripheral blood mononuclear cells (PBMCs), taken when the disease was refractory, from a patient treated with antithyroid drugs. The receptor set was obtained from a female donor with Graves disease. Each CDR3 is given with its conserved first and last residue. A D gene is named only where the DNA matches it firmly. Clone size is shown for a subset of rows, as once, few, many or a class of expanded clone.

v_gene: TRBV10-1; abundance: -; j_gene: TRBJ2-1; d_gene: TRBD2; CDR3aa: CASSELSGRMFF; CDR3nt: TGCGCCAGCAGTGAGCTTAGCGGGAGAATGTTCTTC
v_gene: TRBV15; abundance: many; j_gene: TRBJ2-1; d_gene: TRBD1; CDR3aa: CATSPGGYEQFF; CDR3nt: TGTGCCACCAGCCCAGGGGGCTATGAGCAGTTCTTC
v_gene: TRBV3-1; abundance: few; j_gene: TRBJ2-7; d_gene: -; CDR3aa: CASSKSGAPSYEQYF; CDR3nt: TGTGCCAGCAGCAAGAGCGGAGCGCCTTCCTACGAGCAGTACTTC
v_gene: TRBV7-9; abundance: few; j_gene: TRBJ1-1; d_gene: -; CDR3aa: CASSLDFDRPRNTEAFF; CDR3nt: TGTGCCAGCAGCTTAGATTTCGACCGGCCTAGGAACACTGAAGCTTTCTTT
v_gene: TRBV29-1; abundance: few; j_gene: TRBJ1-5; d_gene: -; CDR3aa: CSALGGDNQPQHF; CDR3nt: TGCAGCGCCCTGGGAGGGGACAATCAGCCCCAGCATTTT
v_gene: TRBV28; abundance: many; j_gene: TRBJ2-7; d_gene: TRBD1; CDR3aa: CASTLQGGHEQYF; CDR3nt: TGTGCCAGCACCCTACAGGGGGGCCACGAGCAGTACTTC
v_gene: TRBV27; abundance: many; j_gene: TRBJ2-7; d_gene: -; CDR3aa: CASSPSRVAYLAYEQYF; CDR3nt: TGTGCCAGCAGTCCGTCCCGGGTGGCGTATCTTGCCTACGAGCAGTACTTC
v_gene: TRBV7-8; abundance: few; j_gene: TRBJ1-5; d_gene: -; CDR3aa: CASSLEGRGNQPQHF; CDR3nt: TGTGCCAGCAGCTTAGAAGGCAGGGGCAATCAGCCCCAGCATTTT
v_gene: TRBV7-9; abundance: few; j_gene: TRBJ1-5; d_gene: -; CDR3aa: CASSPHQDQPQHF; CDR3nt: TGTGCCAGCAGCCCCCATCAGGATCAGCCCCAGCATTTT
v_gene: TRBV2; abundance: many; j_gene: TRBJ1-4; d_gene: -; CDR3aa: CASREGATNEKLFF; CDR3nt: TGTGCCAGCCGGGAGGGGGCAACTAATGAAAAACTGTTTTTT
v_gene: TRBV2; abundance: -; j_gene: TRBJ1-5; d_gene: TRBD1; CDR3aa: CASSVNRGHNQPQHF; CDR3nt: TGTGCCAGCAGTGTTAACAGGGGGCACAATCAGCCCCAGCATTTT
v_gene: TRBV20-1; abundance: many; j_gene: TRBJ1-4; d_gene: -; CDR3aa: CSAQRGNEKLFF; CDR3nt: TGCAGTGCCCAGCGGGGAAATGAAAAACTGTTTTTT
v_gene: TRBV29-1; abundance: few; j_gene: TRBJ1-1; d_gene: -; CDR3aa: CSVNRAHSTEAFF; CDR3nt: TGCAGCGTTAACAGGGCGCATAGCACTGAAGCTTTCTTT
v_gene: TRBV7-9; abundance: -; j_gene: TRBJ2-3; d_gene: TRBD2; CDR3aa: CASSLGGTSGDTQYF; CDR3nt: TGTGCCAGCAGCTTAGGAGGGACTAGCGGAGATACGCAGTATTTT
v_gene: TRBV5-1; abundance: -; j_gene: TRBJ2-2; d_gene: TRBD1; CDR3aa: CASNAGDRGTGELFF; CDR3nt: TGCGCCAGCAACGCCGGCGACAGGGGTACCGGGGAGCTGTTTTTT
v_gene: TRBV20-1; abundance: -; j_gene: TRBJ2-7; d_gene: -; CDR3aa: CGARDIAPKRTYEQYF; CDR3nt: TGCGGTGCTAGAGATATCGCCCCTAAGCGAACCTACGAGCAGTACTTC
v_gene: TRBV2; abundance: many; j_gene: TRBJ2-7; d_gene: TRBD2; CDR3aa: CASRGAGGPLEQYF; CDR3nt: TGTGCCAGCAGGGGAGCGGGAGGGCCTCTCGAGCAGTACTTC
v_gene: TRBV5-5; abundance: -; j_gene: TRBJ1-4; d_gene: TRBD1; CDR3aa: CASSSTGATNEELFF; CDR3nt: TGTGCCAGCAGCAGCACAGGGGCCACTAATGAAGAACTGTTTTTT
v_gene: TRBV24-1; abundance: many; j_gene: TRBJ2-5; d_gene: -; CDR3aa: CATQSADRGETQYF; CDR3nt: TGTGCCACCCAGAGCGCGGATCGGGGAGAGACCCAGTACTTC
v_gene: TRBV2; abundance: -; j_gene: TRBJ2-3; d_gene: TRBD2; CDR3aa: CASRPGLVPDTQYF; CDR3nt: TGTGCCAGCAGACCCGGACTAGTACCAGATACGCAGTATTTT
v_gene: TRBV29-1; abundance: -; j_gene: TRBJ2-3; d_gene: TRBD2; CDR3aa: CSVAERERSTDTQYF; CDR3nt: TGCAGCGTTGCTGAGCGGGAGAGGAGCACAGATACGCAGTATTTT
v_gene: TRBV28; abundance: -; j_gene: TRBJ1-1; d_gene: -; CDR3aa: CASRKGGSGTEAFF; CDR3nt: TGTGCCAGCAGGAAAGGGGGGTCAGGCACTGAAGCTTTCTTT
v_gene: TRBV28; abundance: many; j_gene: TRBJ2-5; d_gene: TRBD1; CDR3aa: CATRDRWETQYF; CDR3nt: TGTGCCACCCGGGACAGGTGGGAGACCCAGTACTTC
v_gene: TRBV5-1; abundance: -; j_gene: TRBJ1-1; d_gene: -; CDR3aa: CATSLGRTTEAFF; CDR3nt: TGCGCCACCAGCTTGGGTAGGACCACTGAAGCTTTCTTT
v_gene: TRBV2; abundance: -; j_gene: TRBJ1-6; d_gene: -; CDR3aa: CASGGGFSPLHF; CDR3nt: TGTGCCAGCGGGGGGGGTTTCTCACCCCTCCACTTT
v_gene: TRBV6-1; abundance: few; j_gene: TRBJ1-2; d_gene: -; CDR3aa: CASSTTDPYGYTF; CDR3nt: TGTGCCAGCAGTACGACGGACCCCTATGGCTACACCTTC
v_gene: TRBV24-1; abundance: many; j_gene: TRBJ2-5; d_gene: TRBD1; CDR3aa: CATSDFLQGAETQYF; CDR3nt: TGTGCCACCAGTGATTTCCTACAGGGGGCTGAGACCCAGTACTTC
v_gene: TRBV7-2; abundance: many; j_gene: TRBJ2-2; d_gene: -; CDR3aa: CASSESLWLASNTGELFF; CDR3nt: TGTGCCAGCAGCGAAAGTCTGTGGCTAGCGTCGAACACCGGGGAGCTGTTTTTT
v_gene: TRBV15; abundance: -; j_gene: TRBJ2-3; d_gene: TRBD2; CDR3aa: CATSRLGTSGNKTRNTDTQYF; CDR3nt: TGTGCCACCAGCAGGCTCGGGACTAGCGGGAATAAAACTCGGAACACAGATACGCAGTATTTT
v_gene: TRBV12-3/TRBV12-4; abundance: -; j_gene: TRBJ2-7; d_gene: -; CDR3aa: CASGLPEGNEQYF; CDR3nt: TGTGCCAGCGGACTACCGGAGGGAAACGAGCAGTACTTC
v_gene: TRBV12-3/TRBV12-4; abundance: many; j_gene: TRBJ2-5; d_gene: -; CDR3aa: CASTPQLQETQYF; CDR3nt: TGTGCCAGCACCCCTCAACTCCAAGAGACCCAGTACTTC
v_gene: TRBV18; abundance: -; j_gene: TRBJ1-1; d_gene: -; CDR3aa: CASSPSTGWNTEAFF; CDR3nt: TGTGCCAGCTCACCTTCGACAGGATGGAACACTGAAGCTTTCTTT
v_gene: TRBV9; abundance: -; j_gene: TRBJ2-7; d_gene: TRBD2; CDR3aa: CASSVEAGDGDEQYF; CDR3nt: TGTGCCAGCAGCGTAGAAGCGGGAGATGGGGACGAGCAGTACTTC
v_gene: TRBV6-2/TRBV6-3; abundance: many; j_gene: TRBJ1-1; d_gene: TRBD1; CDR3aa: CASSYSGTGLTEAFF; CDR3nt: TGTGCCAGCAGTTACTCGGGGACAGGGCTCACTGAAGCTTTCTTT
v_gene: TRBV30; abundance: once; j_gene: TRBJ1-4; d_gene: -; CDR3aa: CAWSRAPTNEKLFF; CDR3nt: TGTGCCTGGAGTAGGGCACCAACTAATGAAAAACTGTTTTTT
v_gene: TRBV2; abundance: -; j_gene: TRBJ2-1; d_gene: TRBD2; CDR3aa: CASSESSGRRINEQFF; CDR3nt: TGTGCCAGCAGTGAGTCTAGCGGGAGGAGGATCAATGAGCAGTTCTTC
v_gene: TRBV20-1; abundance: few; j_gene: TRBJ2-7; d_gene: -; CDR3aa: CSASYSFSYEQYF; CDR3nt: TGCAGTGCTAGCTACTCCTTCTCCTACGAGCAGTACTTC
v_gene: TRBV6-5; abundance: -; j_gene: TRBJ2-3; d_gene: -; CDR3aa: CASSYSKPIDTQYF; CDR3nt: TGTGCCAGCAGTTACTCGAAGCCGATAGATACGCAGTATTTT
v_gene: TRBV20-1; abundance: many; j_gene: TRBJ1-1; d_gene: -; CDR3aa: CSARGSGGTTNTEAFF; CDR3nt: TGCAGTGCTAGAGGGTCCGGAGGGACAACGAACACTGAAGCTTTCTTT
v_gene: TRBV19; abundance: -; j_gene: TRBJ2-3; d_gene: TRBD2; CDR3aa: CASTESGSGTDTQYF; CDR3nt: TGTGCCAGTACTGAAAGCGGGAGTGGCACAGATACGCAGTATTTT
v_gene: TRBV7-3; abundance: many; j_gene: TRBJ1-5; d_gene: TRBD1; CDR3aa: CASSFYYDGQGFGQPQHF; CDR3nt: TGTGCCAGCAGCTTTTACTACGACGGACAGGGATTTGGTCAGCCCCAGCATTTT
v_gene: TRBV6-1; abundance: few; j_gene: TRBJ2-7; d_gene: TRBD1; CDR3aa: CASSVYGQGYAYEQYF; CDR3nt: TGTGCCAGCAGTGTGTACGGACAGGGATACGCATACGAGCAGTACTTC
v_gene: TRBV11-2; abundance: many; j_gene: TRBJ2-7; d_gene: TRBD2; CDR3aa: CASSFIFTGTSAYEQYF; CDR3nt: TGTGCCAGCAGCTTCATCTTTACCGGGACTAGCGCTTACGAGCAGTACTTC
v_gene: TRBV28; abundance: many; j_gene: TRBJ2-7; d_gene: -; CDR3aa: CASHGYEQYF; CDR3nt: TGTGCCAGCCACGGCTACGAGCAGTACTTC
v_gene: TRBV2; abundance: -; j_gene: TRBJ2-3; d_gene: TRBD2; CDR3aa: CASSEAGIGTSTDTRYF; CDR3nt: TGTGCCAGCAGTGAAGCGGGCATCGGGACTAGCACAGATACGCGGTATTTT
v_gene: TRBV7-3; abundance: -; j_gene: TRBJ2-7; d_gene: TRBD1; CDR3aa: CASSARQGHEQYF; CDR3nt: TGTGCCAGCAGCGCGAGACAGGGCCACGAGCAGTACTTC
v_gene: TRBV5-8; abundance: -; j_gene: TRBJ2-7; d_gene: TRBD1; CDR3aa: CASSNRQGAYEQYF; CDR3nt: TGTGCCAGCAGCAACCGACAGGGGGCATACGAGCAGTACTTC
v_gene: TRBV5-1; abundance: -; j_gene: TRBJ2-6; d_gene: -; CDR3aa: CASSLAFYSGANVLTF; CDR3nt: TGCGCCAGCAGCTTGGCGTTCTACTCTGGGGCCAACGTCCTGACTTTC
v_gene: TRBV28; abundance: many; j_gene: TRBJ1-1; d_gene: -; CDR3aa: CASSPSGNTEAFF; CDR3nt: TGTGCCAGCAGTCCGAGTGGGAACACTGAAGCTTTCTTT
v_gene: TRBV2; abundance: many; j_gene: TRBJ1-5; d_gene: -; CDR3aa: CASSLGRANQPQHF; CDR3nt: TGTGCCAGCAGCTTAGGCAGGGCCAATCAGCCCCAGCATTTT
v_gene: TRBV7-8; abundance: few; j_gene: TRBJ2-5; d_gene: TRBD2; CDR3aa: CASSLVLAGGPEETQYF; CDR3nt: TGTGCCAGCAGCTTAGTACTAGCGGGAGGGCCGGAAGAGACCCAGTACTTC
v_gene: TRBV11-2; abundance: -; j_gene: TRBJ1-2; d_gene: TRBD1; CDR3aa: CASSSRTGKGDGYTF; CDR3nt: TGTGCCAGCAGTTCCCGGACAGGGAAGGGGGATGGCTACACCTTC
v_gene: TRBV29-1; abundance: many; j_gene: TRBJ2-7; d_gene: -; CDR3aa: CSVKGGDSYEQYF; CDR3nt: TGCAGCGTCAAAGGCGGGGACAGCTACGAGCAGTACTTC
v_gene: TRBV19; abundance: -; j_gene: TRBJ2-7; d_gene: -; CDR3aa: CASSIDGLGGGYEQYF; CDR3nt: TGTGCCAGTAGTATAGACGGACTTGGCGGTGGCTACGAGCAGTACTTC
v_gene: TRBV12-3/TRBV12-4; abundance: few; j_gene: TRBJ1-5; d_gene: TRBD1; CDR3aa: CASTFGGTGVNQPQHF; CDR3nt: TGTGCCAGCACCTTTGGAGGGACAGGGGTAAATCAGCCCCAGCATTTT
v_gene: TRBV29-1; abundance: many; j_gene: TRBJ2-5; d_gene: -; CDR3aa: CSARLGTQYF; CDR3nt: TGCAGCGCCCGCTTAGGTACCCAGTACTTC
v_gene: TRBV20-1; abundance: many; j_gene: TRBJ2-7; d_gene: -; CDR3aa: CSAREETVAYEQYF; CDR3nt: TGCAGTGCTAGAGAGGAGACGGTCGCCTACGAGCAGTACTTC
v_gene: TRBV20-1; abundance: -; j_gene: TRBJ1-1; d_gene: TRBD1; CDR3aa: CSARHRGPDRMNTEAFF; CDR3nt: TGCAGTGCTAGGCACAGGGGGCCCGATCGAATGAACACTGAAGCTTTCTTT
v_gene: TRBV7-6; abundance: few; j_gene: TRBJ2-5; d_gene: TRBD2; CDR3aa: CASSYTGTSEEETQYF; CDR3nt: TGTGCCAGCAGCTACACCGGGACTAGCGAGGAGGAGACCCAGTACTTC
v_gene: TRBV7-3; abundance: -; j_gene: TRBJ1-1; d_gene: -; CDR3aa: CASSLGGQGQAFF; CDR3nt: TGTGCCAGCAGCTTAGGGGGGCAGGGGCAAGCTTTCTTT